This T cell receptor (beta chain) was obtained from a study of graft-versus-host responses after intestinal transplantation. Regarding the study as a whole: Recipient marrow held GvH clones, some first seen in ileum or blood.

The CDR3 length is 11 residues. V lost 2 bases and J 14 bases, leaving 13 bases between the germline ends. Germline-derived CDR1 and CDR2 are DFQATT and SNEGSKA (reference sequence). Turning to this clone: The antigen is unknown.

The method was immunoSEQ multiplex PCR; TCRdb's version includes in-frame clones alone and lacks a portion of them. Counted here are 140,000 or so clones, about 90% occurring once; the ten biggest clones make up 0.19%. The sequence was obtained from a human donor who received an intestinal transplant. The starting material was unstimulated CD4+ T cells sorted from spleen or lymph node cells, obtained before intestinal transplant. This chain connects TRBV20-1 to TRBJ2-1; no reliable D call. The CDR3 loop is CSARYLALEFF. In DNA form, the CDR3 reads TGCAGTGCTAGATATCTGGCCCTGGAGTTCTTC.